Below are 28 T cell receptor beta chains sequenced from a single sample in a study of radiation and T cells in renal cell carcinoma. Produced via immunoSEQ multiplex PCR; TCRdb's table is partial and in-frame only. This table has approximately 110,000 clones, roughly 80% appearing once. Regarding time point: baseline pretreatment blood. This sample's treatment: 15 Gy SBRT to primary tumor, nephrectomy 4 weeks later. The source material was blood, sampled from a patient whose treatment included radiotherapy and nephrectomy. The origin of the receptors is a woman aged 55 to 70 with renal cell carcinoma.

The V and J genes are TRBV7-6 and TRBJ2-1, with 9 bases that match TRBD2. Germline-derived CDR1 and CDR2 are SGHVS and FNYEAQ. The trim removed 5 bases at V and 0 bases at J, leaving 2 bases unmatched. The CDR3 is made up of 15 amino acids. CDR3 nucleotide sequence: TGTGCCAGCAGCCAGACTAGCGGCTCCTACAATGAGCAGTTCTTC. This encodes CASSQTSGSYNEQFF.

The rearrangement uses TRBV6-6 and TRBJ1-5; D unclear. This CDR3 has 14 residues. The V gene's germline CDR1 is MNHNY and CDR2 SVGAGI (reference sequence). The ends were cut back, 2 bases at V and 6 bases at J, with 11 bases in the middle. CDR3 sequence: CASSYRGVSQPQHF. The CDR3 region has the DNA TGTGCCAGCAGTTACCGTGGAGTTAGTCAGCCCCAGCATTTT.

This clone has more than one count but fewer than ten. This rearrangement joins TRBV2 to TRBJ2-5; D remains unclear. Germline assignment: CDR1 SNHLY and CDR2 FYNNEI. There are 13 residues in the CDR3. V was shortened by 1 base and J by 2 bases, with 5 bases between the two germline ends. Here the CDR3 reads CASSEVFQETQYF. In DNA form, the CDR3 reads TGTGCCAGCAGTGAAGTGTTTCAAGAGACCCAGTACTTC. The entire variable domain, with the rest obtained from reference TRBV2 and TRBJ2-5, is as follows: EPEVTQTPSHQVTQMGQEVILRCVPISNHLYFYWYRQILGQKVEFLVSFYNNEISEKSEIFDDQFSVERPDGSNFTLKIRSTKLEDSAMYFCASSEVFQETQYFGPGTRLLVL.

This chain joins TRBV13 and TRBJ2-7; TRBD1 aligns across 7 bases. The CDR3 runs 14 residues. The germline V gene has CDR1 PRHDT and CDR2 FYEKMQ (reference sequence). V was clipped by 1 base and J by 3 bases; unmatched bases: 3. CDR3 amino acids: CASSLEGADYEQYF. CDR3 in DNA: TGTGCCAGCAGCTTAGAGGGGGCAGACTACGAGCAGTACTTC.

The chain employs TRBV5-1 and TRBJ2-7, with D perhaps matching TRBD1 (7 bases). The CDR3 is 16 residues long. Germline V gives CDR1 SGHRS, CDR2 YFSETQ. The germline V and J ends were trimmed by 2 bases and 5 bases, with 20 bases remaining between them. The CDR3 spells CASSLGSRGRLNEQYF. DNA of the CDR3: TGCGCCAGCAGCTTAGGATCCAGGGGGAGGCTCAACGAGCAGTACTTC. The full variable domain, completed using reference TRBV5-1 and TRBJ2-7, is KAGVTQTPRYLIKTRGQQVTLSCSPISGHRSVSWYQQTPGQGLQFLFEYFSETQRNKGNFPGRFSGRQFSNSRSEMNVSTLELGDSALYLCASSLGSRGRLNEQYFGPGTRLTVT.

This chain joins TRBV7-3 and TRBJ1-2; D is uncertain. Between the trimmed V and J ends, which lost 1 base and 5 bases, there was a span of 8 bases. CDR3 length: 13 residues. CDR1 and CDR2 (germline): SGHTA, FQGTGA. The CDR3: CASSLNPEYGYTF. The CDR3 DNA follows: TGTGCCAGCAGCTTAAACCCGGAATATGGCTACACCTTC.

The chain links TRBV28 to TRBJ2-7; TRBD1 matches 9 bases. Germline loops: CDR1 MDHEN, CDR2 SYDVKM. V shed 5 bases and J 4 bases; nucleotides not matched to a gene: 9. The CDR3 has 15 residues. The CDR3 nucleotides read TGTGCCAGCAGTATACAGGGGGCTGGGGTATACGAGCAGTACTTC. Residues: CASSIQGAGVYEQYF.

The chain couples TRBV30 to TRBJ2-2, with 8 bases fitting TRBD1. J lost 1 base, V lost 0 bases, and 7 bases had no gene match. Germline lookup yields CDR1 GTSNPN and CDR2 SVGIG (reference sequence). This CDR3 comprises 17 residues. CDR3 sequence reads: CAWSVSGGKGNTGELFF. For the CDR3, the DNA is TGTGCCTGGAGTGTATCAGGGGGCAAAGGGAACACCGGGGAGCTGTTTTTT. The complete variable domain, with remaining parts taken from reference TRBV30 and TRBJ2-2, reads SQTIHQWPATLVQPVGSPLSLECTVEGTSNPNLYWYRQAAGRGLQLLFYSVGIGQISSEVPQNLSASRPQDRQFILSSKKLLLSDSGFYLCAWSVSGGKGNTGELFFGEGSRLTVL.

The table lists this clone with a few counts. This rearrangement joins TRBV7-2 to TRBJ1-1; D gene uncertain. CDR1 is SGHTA, CDR2 FQGNSA, per germline. Deletions cut 1 base from V and 5 bases from J, with 8 bases between. The CDR3 consists of 13 residues. DNA for the CDR3: TGTGCCAGCAGCTTAGATTGGCGGACTGAAGCTTTCTTT. Its protein is CASSLDWRTEAFF. The entire variable domain, with the rest obtained from reference TRBV7-2 and TRBJ1-1, is as follows: GAGVSQSPSNKVTEKGKDVELRCDPISGHTALYWYRQSLGQGLEFLIYFQGNSAPDKSGLPSDRFSAERTGGSVSTLTIQRTQQEDSAVYLCASSLDWRTEAFFGQGTRLTVV.

The chain has TRBV14 and TRBJ2-5, with 12 bases that match TRBD2. CDR3 size: 16 residues. From germline, CDR1 is SGHDN and CDR2 FVKESK. Trimming took 6 bases from V and 2 from J; bases not matched to a gene: 7. The CDR3 bases are TGTGCCAGCAGTCGCGGGACTAGCGGGTATCAAGAGACCCAGTACTTC. Its protein product is CASSRGTSGYQETQYF.

The chain recombines TRBV10-3 with TRBJ1-4, with 8 bases matching TRBD1. With V trimmed by 5 bases and J by 4 bases, 9 bases remained unmatched. This CDR3 contains 16 residues. Germline V gives CDR1 ENHRY, CDR2 SYGVKD. The CDR3 DNA reads TGTGCCATCAGTCTCGGACAGGGCAGTTTTAATGAAAAACTGTTTTTT. Amino acid sequence: CAISLGQGSFNEKLFF.

V is TRBV7-2 and J is TRBJ1-1, with D perhaps matching TRBD1 (6 bases). The CDR3 spans 15 residues. Germline V lookup: CDR1 SGHTA, CDR2 FQGNSA. The V end lost 3 bases, the J end lost 1 base, and 12 bases lay between the germline ends. CDR3 protein: CASSFQGRKNTEAFF. The DNA of the CDR3 is TGTGCCAGCAGCTTTCAGGGGCGCAAGAACACTGAAGCTTTCTTT.

Details on this clone: A read error may account for a junction end that differs from germline. The gene calls are TRBV5-6 and TRBJ1-2, with a possible D match to TRBD1 (5 bases). The germline V gene encodes CDR1 SGHDT and CDR2 YYEEEE. The CDR3 runs 12 residues. The CDR3 coding sequence is TGTGCCAGCAGCCCTTCCCGGGACCCTGGATCCTTC. Its translation: CASSPSRDPGSF. The entire variable domain, with the rest obtained from reference TRBV5-6 and TRBJ1-2, is as follows: DAGVTQSPTHLIKTRGQQVTLRCSPKSGHDTVSWYQQALGQGPQFIFQYYEEEERQRGNFPDRFSGHQFPNYSSELNVNALLLGDSALYLCASSPSRDPGSFGSGTRLTVV.

This chain connects TRBV28 to TRBJ2-2; D may be TRBD2 (5 bases). The CDR3 consists of 14 residues. The germline V gene encodes CDR1 MDHEN and CDR2 SYDVKM. Trimming left V 3 bases short and J 1 base short, with 6 bases between. This chain's CDR3 is CASSFGMNTGELFF. For the CDR3, the DNA is TGTGCCAGCAGTTTCGGGATGAACACCGGGGAGCTGTTTTTT.

This clone was counted once. The genes are TRBV2 and TRBJ2-5; D is ambiguous. V dropped 7 bases and J dropped 2 bases, with 17 bases sitting between them. The CDR3 length is 15 residues. The V gene's germline CDR1 is SNHLY and CDR2 FYNNEI. The CDR3 DNA is TGTGCCAGCACCCGAGTTGGGATCGAGCAAGAGACCCAGTACTTC. This translates into CASTRVGIEQETQYF.

The chain links TRBV18 to TRBJ2-3, with D tentatively TRBD1 or TRBD2 (6 bases each). CDR1 KGHSH and CDR2 LQKENI come from the germline V gene. With 3 bases removed from V and 5 bases from J, the gap between germline ends came to 18 bases. This CDR3 spans 16 amino acids. CDR3 loop: CASSPRGASREDTQYF. In DNA, the CDR3 is TGTGCCAGCTCACCGAGGGGGGCCTCCCGAGAAGATACGCAGTATTTT.

The count of this clone is one. V usage is TRBV19 and J usage is TRBJ2-2; no clear D gene. CDR3 length: 15 amino acids. Germline CDR1 reads LNHDA; CDR2 reads SQIVND (reference sequence). The germline V and J ends were trimmed by 6 bases and 4 bases, with 15 bases remaining between them. The CDR3, as DNA: TGTGCCAGTAGAGCGTCGCCACCCCCCACCGGGGAGCTGTTTTTT. Amino acid sequence: CASRASPPPTGELFF.

The chain couples TRBV10-3 to TRBJ1-4; TRBD1 is a possible D gene (5 bases). In germline, CDR1 is ENHRY, CDR2 SYGVKD. CDR3 length: 12 amino acids. V shed 4 bases and J shed 8 bases, with 8 bases lying between them. This CDR3 reads CAISVKGEKLFF. CDR3 in DNA: TGTGCCATCAGTGTCAAGGGGGAAAAACTGTTTTTT.

This sequence joins TRBV6-5 and TRBJ1-1; D ambiguous. In germline, CDR1 is MNHEY, CDR2 SVGAGI. The CDR3 runs to 12 residues. V lost 2 bases and J lost 4, with 5 bases in between. CDR3: CASSYEGTEAFF. CDR3 coding DNA: TGTGCCAGCAGTTACGAGGGCACTGAAGCTTTCTTT.

The chain joins TRBV6-1 to TRBJ1-2; a possible D gene is TRBD1 (5 bases). The V gene lost 3 bases and the J gene lost 5 bases, with 13 bases spanning the gap. This CDR3 comprises 14 residues. The germline V gene has CDR1 MNHNS and CDR2 SASEGT. In DNA form, the CDR3 reads TGTGCCAGCAGTGACCCCCCGGGACGGTATGGCTACACCTTC. It yields the protein CASSDPPGRYGYTF.

The chain joins TRBV25-1 to TRBJ2-2; 7 bases match TRBD2. The CDR3 is 15 amino acids. From germline, CDR1 is MGHDK and CDR2 SYGVNS. J gave up 5 bases and V 7 bases, and 10 bases lay outside the gene matches. DNA for the CDR3: TGTGCCAGCACTATAGGCGGGAGTGGTACCGGGGAGCTGTTTTTT. It yields the protein CASTIGGSGTGELFF.

This clone was observed a handful of times. The chain recombines TRBV6-5 with TRBJ2-3; TRBD2 matches 8 bases. In germline, CDR1 is MNHEY, CDR2 SVGAGI. The CDR3 is 14 amino acids. The V gene end was trimmed by 5 bases and the J gene end by 4 bases; junction bases not matched to a gene: 5. DNA for the CDR3: TGTGCCAGCAGTCCCGGCGGGAGGTCAGATACGCAGTATTTT. Protein sequence: CASSPGGRSDTQYF.

The chain recombines TRBV7-3 with TRBJ1-6; D gene unclear. The ends were cut back, 2 bases at V and 8 bases at J, with 13 bases in the middle. The V gene's germline CDR1 is SGHTA and CDR2 FQGTGA. The CDR3 extends over 15 amino acids. CDR3 in amino acids: CASSLVGSRDSPLHF. CDR3 nucleotides: TGTGCCAGCAGCTTAGTTGGGTCTCGGGATTCACCCCTCCACTTT. Using reference TRBV7-3 and TRBJ1-6 for the parts outside the CDR3, the full variable domain is GAGVSQTPSNKVTEKGKYVELRCDPISGHTALYWYRQSLGQGPEFLIYFQGTGAADDSGLPNDRFFAVRPEGSVSTLKIQRTERGDSAVYLCASSLVGSRDSPLHFGNGTRLTVT.

The chain recombines TRBV9 with TRBJ1-3; D is unresolved. The CDR3 has 17 residues. CDR1 SGDLS and CDR2 YYNGEE come from the germline V gene. Trimming took off 1 base at V and 0 bases at J, with 14 bases between the two ends. The CDR3: CASSVRYDPSSGNTIYF. The CDR3 nucleotides are TGTGCCAGCAGCGTAAGATATGACCCGAGCTCTGGAAACACCATATATTTT.

The V call is TRBV5-4, the J call TRBJ2-7; the D gene could be TRBD1 or TRBD2 (7 bases each). The V gene lost 3 bases and the J gene lost 2 bases, with 15 bases spanning the gap. The CDR3 consists of 15 residues. CDR1 is SGHNT, CDR2 YYREEE, per germline (reference sequence). CDR3 nucleotide sequence: TGTGCCAGCAGCTGGGGGGGGGACAGAGCCTACGAGCAGTACTTC. Translating it yields CASSWGGDRAYEQYF.

V usage is TRBV2 and J usage is TRBJ2-7; the match to TRBD2 covers 10 bases. CDR1 is SNHLY and CDR2 is FYNNEI in the germline V gene. The V gene end was trimmed by 6 bases and the J gene end by 4 bases; junction bases not matched to a gene: 9. The CDR3 runs 15 residues. The CDR3 spells CASSPGSSGGYEQYF. CDR3 bases: TGTGCCAGCAGCCCAGGGAGTAGCGGGGGGTACGAGCAGTACTTC.

This clone occurred once. The genes are TRBV5-1 and TRBJ2-3, with a weak D call TRBD1 (5 bases). CDR3 length equals 15 residues. Germline loops: CDR1 SGHRS, CDR2 YFSETQ. V lost 1 base to trimming and J lost 2 bases, with 11 bases between them. The CDR3 spells CASSLSQEPTDTQYF. In nucleotides, the CDR3 is TGCGCCAGCAGCTTGTCACAGGAGCCCACAGATACGCAGTATTTT.

The chain joins TRBV27 to TRBJ2-4; no reliable D call. The CDR3 covers 13 residues. CDR1 MNHEY and CDR2 SMNVEV come from the germline V gene (reference sequence). V lost 0 bases and J 6 bases, leaving 6 bases between the germline ends. The CDR3 coding sequence is TGTGCCAGCAGTTTATCGGGCAGAAACATTCAGTACTTC. Protein: CASSLSGRNIQYF.